The sequence of this T cell receptor (beta chain) was determined in a study of Graves' ophthalmopathy and Graves' hyperthyroidism. Study-wide context: Hyperthyroidism was considered stable when no ophthalmopathy appeared within 18 months of follow-up.

The CDR3 sequence is 16 residues long. V lost 3 bases and J 11 bases, leaving 28 bases between the germline ends. From germline, CDR1 is DFQATT and CDR2 SNEGSKA (reference sequence). This clonotype appeared many times. Its specificity is not known. RNA transcripts yielded amplified TCR beta CDR3 regions. HTBI-primed first-round RT-PCR preceded second-round multiplex PCR. TCRdb re-called the multiplex PCR reads with MiXCR, one entry per CDR3 protein. The sample lists approximately 540,000 distinct CDR3 sequences; less than 45% were seen once. Study-wide results and limits: In separating ophthalmopathy from stable hyperthyroidism, a 13-signature model achieved nearly 90% sensitivity and 70% to 83% specificity. In blood, most expanded thyroid clonotypes above 0.001 frequency were also detected.

In this cohort, patients with other autoimmune diseases, uncontrolled infections, pregnancy or lactation were excluded. This chain joins TRBV20-1 and TRBJ1-1; the D is unclear. The source of this sequence is an adult man with Graves' hyperthyroidism. The sample comprised peripheral blood or thyroid tissue (not recorded which). CDR3 coding DNA: TGCAGTGCTAGCATGCCGGGCGGCAGGATGAACCTGGGGGCTTTCTTT. This encodes CSASMPGGRMNLGAFF.